This passage covers 27 T cell receptor beta chains from one sample sequenced in a study of T cell changes during pregnancy in multiple sclerosis. The assay was immunoSEQ multiplex PCR, and TCRdb's table has in-frame clones only and misses some. Altogether 35,000 to 40,000 clones are present, 88% being singletons, with the ten largest covering around 7%. Sequencing used CD8+ T cells from peripheral blood mononuclear cells, obtained in the third trimester of pregnancy. The receptors were sampled from a female donor with multiple sclerosis, enrolled in a pregnancy study.

This clone was picked up one time. The chain links TRBV4-1 to TRBJ2-7; TRBD1 matches at 8 bases. CDR1 and CDR2 from the germline V gene are MGHRA and YSYEKL. V shed 3 bases and J 3 bases; nucleotides not matched to a gene: 7. This CDR3 is 15 amino acids long. CDR3 residues: CASSHGQGPDYEQYF. In DNA, the CDR3 is TGCGCCAGCAGCCACGGACAGGGCCCCGACTACGAGCAGTACTTC.

The chain employs TRBV5-6 and TRBJ2-1, with a possible D match to TRBD2 (6 bases). This CDR3 contains 14 residues. V lost 5 bases and J lost 8, with 17 bases in between. Per the germline V gene, CDR1 is SGHDT and CDR2 is YYEEEE. CDR3 protein: CASRSASVGDEQFF. The CDR3 DNA reads TGTGCCAGCAGATCCGCTAGCGTCGGCGATGAGCAGTTCTTC.

J is TRBJ2-5 and V is TRBV19, with 7 bases fitting TRBD2. Germline CDR1 is LNHDA and CDR2 is SQIVND (reference sequence). This CDR3 comprises 14 residues. V shed 1 base, J shed 7 bases, and the junction held 6 bases outside the gene matches. This chain's CDR3 is CASSIGPSGGTQYF. CDR3 coding DNA: TGTGCCAGTAGTATAGGCCCATCGGGAGGGACCCAGTACTTC.

The V call is TRBV28, the J call TRBJ1-6; D is perhaps TRBD1 (5 bases). Germline V gives CDR1 MDHEN, CDR2 SYDVKM. Trimming removed 6 bases from V and 1 base from J, with 13 bases in between. The CDR3 consists of 16 residues. The CDR3 here is CASSLGGGSYNSPLHF. The CDR3 DNA sequence: TGTGCCAGCAGCCTGGGGGGAGGGTCCTATAATTCACCCCTCCACTTT.

The chain links TRBV29-1 to TRBJ1-2; D remains unclear. Germline V gene sequence: CDR1 SQVTM, CDR2 ANQGSEA. V lost 1 base and J 4 bases, leaving 13 bases between the germline ends. CDR3 size: 14 residues. The CDR3 spells CSVEGATRGYGYTF. Here the CDR3 DNA reads TGCAGCGTTGAAGGAGCTACCCGGGGCTATGGCTACACCTTC.

The chain employs TRBV9 and TRBJ2-3; the match to TRBD2 covers 7 bases. From germline, CDR1 is SGDLS and CDR2 YYNGEE. The trim removed 0 bases at V and 6 bases at J, leaving 7 bases unmatched. The CDR3 sequence is 15 residues long. This chain's CDR3 is CASSVGGGGWDTQYF. The CDR3 nucleotides read TGTGCCAGCAGCGTAGGCGGGGGTGGGTGGGATACGCAGTATTTT.

The chain couples TRBV19 to TRBJ1-1, with D maybe TRBD1 (6 bases). The V and J ends lost 1 base and 4 bases respectively, with 13 bases between them. The CDR3 consists of 15 residues. CDR1 LNHDA and CDR2 SQIVND come from the germline V gene (reference sequence). The CDR3 nucleotides read TGTGCCAGTAGTATAGTGGCAGGGGAGGGCACTGAAGCTTTCTTT. Its protein is CASSIVAGEGTEAFF.

J is TRBJ1-1 and V is TRBV7-8; perhaps TRBD1 as D (6 bases). Germline V gene lookup returns CDR1 SGHVS and CDR2 FQNEAQ. The CDR3 sequence is 15 residues long. The germline V and J ends were trimmed by 3 bases and 1 base, with 12 bases remaining between them. The CDR3 DNA reads as TGTGCCAGCAGCTTCGACAGGAGTTGGAACACTGAAGCTTTCTTT. It translates to CASSFDRSWNTEAFF.

The CDR3 DNA reads TGTGCCAGCCTACAGGGGAACTATGGCTACACCTTC. Its translation: CASLQGNYGYTF. V and J are TRBV10-3 and TRBJ1-2; 7 bases fit TRBD1. V lost 10 bases to trimming and J lost 2 bases; unmatched junction nucleotides: 4. The CDR3 spans 12 residues. Germline V CDR1 and CDR2: ENHRY, SYGVKD.

This clone was recorded only once. This chain connects TRBV6-4 to TRBJ2-2; possible D gene TRBD2, 6 bases. This CDR3 comprises 14 residues. Germline V gene sequence: CDR1 MRHNA, CDR2 SNTAGT. The ends were cut back, 2 bases at V and 6 bases at J, with 10 bases in the middle. CDR3 in amino acids: CASSDVGEAGELFF. The CDR3 DNA sequence: TGTGCCAGCAGTGACGTTGGGGAGGCCGGGGAGCTGTTTTTT.

The chain is built from TRBV19 and TRBJ1-1; D unclear. The CDR3 loop spans 15 amino acids. Deletions cut 1 base from V and 7 bases from J, with 16 bases between. Germline values: CDR1 LNHDA, CDR2 SQIVND (reference sequence). The CDR3: CASSIGPTGKIEAFF. The DNA of the CDR3 is TGTGCCAGTAGTATAGGACCGACGGGGAAAATTGAAGCTTTCTTT.

The V call is TRBV6-1, the J call TRBJ1-1; D possibly corresponds to TRBD1 (5 bases). There are 14 residues in the CDR3. Looked up from germline, CDR1 is MNHNS and CDR2 is SASEGT. Trimming took 5 bases from V and 7 from J, leaving 17 bases between them. The CDR3, as DNA: TGTGCCAGCAGTCCCCGGGACGGGAGACATGAAGCTTTCTTT. Its translation: CASSPRDGRHEAFF.

V and J are TRBV9 and TRBJ2-7; D possibly corresponds to TRBD2 (7 bases). This CDR3 is 15 amino acids long. Germline V gene data show CDR1 as SGDLS and CDR2 as YYNGEE. Trimming cost V 0 bases and J 3 bases, with 13 bases left between them. The DNA for the CDR3 is TGTGCCAGCAGCGTAGTAGGGGGGGGGATCTACGAGCAGTACTTC. It yields the protein CASSVVGGGIYEQYF.

This chain connects TRBV13 to TRBJ2-7; TRBD1 matches at 7 bases. Germline V gene sequence: CDR1 PRHDT, CDR2 FYEKMQ (reference sequence). The CDR3 totals 15 residues. J lost 2 bases, V lost 4 bases, and 8 bases had no gene match. The CDR3 DNA follows: TGTGCCAGCAGCTCCCGACAGGGACCTACCTACGAGCAGTACTTC. Its protein product is CASSSRQGPTYEQYF.

The genes are TRBV28 and TRBJ2-7; tentative D call: TRBD1 (6 bases). Germline V gene sequence: CDR1 MDHEN, CDR2 SYDVKM. The CDR3 covers 16 residues. V lost 3 bases and J 2 bases, leaving 17 bases between the germline ends. For the CDR3, the DNA is TGTGCCAGCAGTTTTGGGCCCGGACAGCCAACCTACGAGCAGTACTTC. This sequence encodes CASSFGPGQPTYEQYF.

The chain is built from TRBV5-4 and TRBJ1-2; D remains ambiguous. Germline lookup yields CDR1 SGHNT and CDR2 YYREEE (reference sequence). The CDR3 covers 11 residues. V was pared by 3 bases and J by 8 bases, with 8 bases between. The CDR3 protein is CASSSAGGYTF. The CDR3 region has the DNA TGTGCCAGCAGCTCCGCAGGCGGCTACACCTTC.

V gene TRBV19 combines with J gene TRBJ2-2, with 10 bases fitting TRBD1. The CDR3 is 18 residues long. The trim removed 3 bases at V and 3 bases at J, leaving 10 bases unmatched. The germline V gene has CDR1 LNHDA and CDR2 SQIVND (reference sequence). CDR3 region: CASSIERGTGVYTGELFF. CDR3 in DNA: TGTGCCAGTAGTATCGAAAGAGGGACAGGGGTCTACACCGGGGAGCTGTTTTTT.

V usage is TRBV5-6 and J usage is TRBJ2-7; D is perhaps TRBD2 (6 bases). Germline lookup yields CDR1 SGHDT and CDR2 YYEEEE. The CDR3 contains 15 residues. Trimming pared 4 bases from V and 5 bases from J, leaving 19 bases between. This chain's CDR3 is CASSQSGAGSDEQYF. CDR3 nucleotides: TGTGCCAGCAGCCAATCCGGGGCGGGGTCCGACGAGCAGTACTTC.

V and J are TRBV19 and TRBJ2-5; D is possibly TRBD1 (6 bases). Between the trimmed V and J ends, which lost 5 bases and 1 base, there was a span of 17 bases. The CDR3 runs 16 residues. CDR1 and CDR2 (germline): LNHDA, SQIVND (reference sequence). CDR3 amino acids: CASSSAADSLQETQYF. As DNA, the CDR3 is TGTGCCAGTAGTTCCGCGGCGGACAGCCTCCAAGAGACCCAGTACTTC.

The V call is TRBV15, the J call TRBJ1-5, with D perhaps matching TRBD1 (6 bases). V was shortened by 8 bases and J by 4 bases, with 21 bases between the two germline ends. The CDR3 is made up of 16 amino acids. Germline-derived CDR1 and CDR2 are LNHNV and YYDKDF (reference sequence). CDR3 bases: TGTGCCACCGCCAATTTCCCGGGACAACTGAATCAGCCCCAGCATTTT. It yields the protein CATANFPGQLNQPQHF.

The chain recombines TRBV4-3 with TRBJ1-2; 7 nucleotides agree with TRBD1. Germline-derived CDR1 and CDR2 are LGHNA and YSLEER. V shed 0 bases, J shed 6 bases, and the junction held 7 bases outside the gene matches. CDR3 length: 15 residues. CDR3 in DNA: TGCGCCAGCAGCCAAGAACAGGGGATGTGGGATGGCTACACCTTC. This encodes CASSQEQGMWDGYTF.

The chain joins TRBV29-1 to TRBJ2-7; D may be TRBD1 (6 bases). Germline CDR1 is SQVTM and CDR2 is ANQGSEA. This CDR3 is 13 amino acids long. V lost 4 bases, J lost 0 bases, and 10 bases lay in between. CDR3 region: CSVGGPGSYEQYF. In DNA, the CDR3 is TGCAGCGTTGGGGGGCCCGGCTCCTACGAGCAGTACTTC.

CDR3 sequence: CATSRDRNTGPLDYEQYF. CDR3 nucleotides: TGTGCCACCAGCAGAGATCGGAATACAGGCCCCCTTGACTACGAGCAGTACTTC. The chain carries TRBV15 and TRBJ2-7; perhaps TRBD1 as D (5 bases). CDR1 and CDR2 from the germline V gene are LNHNV and YYDKDF (reference sequence). The V and J ends lost 0 bases and 3 bases respectively, with 21 bases between them. CDR3 length: 18 residues. Filled out from reference TRBV15 and TRBJ2-7, the complete variable domain reads DAMVIQNPRYQVTQFGKPVTLSCSQTLNHNVMYWYQQKSSQAPKLLFHYYDKDFNNEADTPDNFQSRRPNTSFCFLDIRSPGLGDTAMYLCATSRDRNTGPLDYEQYFGPGTRLTVT.

The genes are TRBV15 and TRBJ2-1; D might be TRBD1 (5 bases). Deletions cut 9 bases from V and 3 bases from J, with 12 bases between. The CDR3 is 13 residues long. The germline gives CDR1 LNHNV, CDR2 YYDKDF (reference sequence). CDR3 amino acids: CATAGDSYNEQFF. The CDR3 coding sequence is TGTGCCACGGCCGGAGACAGCTACAATGAGCAGTTCTTC.

J is TRBJ1-1 and V is TRBV28; D gene ambiguous. CDR1 MDHEN and CDR2 SYDVKM come from the germline V gene. Trimming stripped 3 bases from V and 1 base from J, with 12 bases between. The CDR3 runs 15 residues. As DNA, the CDR3 is TGTGCCAGCAGTTTGTTTTTGCGAGAGAACACTGAAGCTTTCTTT. Its translation is CASSLFLRENTEAFF. Variable domain in full (rest from reference TRBV28 and TRBJ1-1): DVKVTQSSRYLVKRTGEKVFLECVQDMDHENMFWYRQDPGLGLRLIYFSYDVKMKEKGDIPEGYSVSREKKERFSLILESASTNQTSMYLCASSLFLRENTEAFFGQGTRLTVV.

This sequence joins TRBV9 and TRBJ1-2, with 11 bases fitting TRBD1. Per the germline V gene, CDR1 is SGDLS and CDR2 is YYNGEE. Trimming took 2 bases from V and 8 from J; bases not matched to a gene: 8. The CDR3 length is 15 residues. In nucleotides, the CDR3 is TGTGCCAGCAGCGTTTTCGGACAGGGGGCGGGGGGCTACACCTTC. Residues: CASSVFGQGAGGYTF.

This sequence joins TRBV19 and TRBJ1-1; 11 bases are a match to TRBD1. Germline loops: CDR1 LNHDA, CDR2 SQIVND (reference sequence). After removal of 5 bases from V and 7 bases from J, the junction contained 6 bases not matched to a gene. The CDR3 totals 14 residues. The CDR3 protein is CASSPGQGGIEAFF. CDR3 in DNA: TGTGCCAGTAGTCCGGGACAGGGGGGTATTGAAGCTTTCTTT.